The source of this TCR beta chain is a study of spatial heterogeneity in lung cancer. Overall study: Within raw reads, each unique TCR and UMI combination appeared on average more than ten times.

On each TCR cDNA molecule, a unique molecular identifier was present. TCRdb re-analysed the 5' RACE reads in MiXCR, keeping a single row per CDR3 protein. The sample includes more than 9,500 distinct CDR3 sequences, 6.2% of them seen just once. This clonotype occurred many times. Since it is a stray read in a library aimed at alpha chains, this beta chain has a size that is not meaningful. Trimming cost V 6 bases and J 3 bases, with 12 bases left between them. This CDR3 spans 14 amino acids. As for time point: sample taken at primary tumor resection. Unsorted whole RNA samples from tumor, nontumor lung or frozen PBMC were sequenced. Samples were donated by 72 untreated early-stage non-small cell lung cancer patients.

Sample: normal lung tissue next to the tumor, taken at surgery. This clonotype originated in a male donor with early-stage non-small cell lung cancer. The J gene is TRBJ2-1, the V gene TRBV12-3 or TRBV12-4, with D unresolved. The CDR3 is CASRYRIGYNEQFF. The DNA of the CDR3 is TGTGCCAGCAGATACCGAATAGGCTACAATGAGCAGTTCTTC.